Listed here are 15 T cell receptor beta chains from one sample, sequenced in a study of T cells in Graves' hyperthyroidism and ophthalmopathy (dated by TCRdb to about 2019). The protocol used for the library was multiplex PCR. This sample was sequenced with an Illumina HiSeq 2000. The TCR beta CDR3 regions were amplified from the RNA transcripts. For the first round of RT-PCR on the TCR CDR3, the HTBI primer set was used together with the Qiagen OneStep RT-PCR kit. TCRdb reworked the public reads: Q25 trimming with fastp, MiXCR clone assembly, productive beta chains retained. Each record represents a unique CDR3 protein, reported with the most common genes and DNA among its rows. The table for this sample lists around 420,000 distinct CDR3 sequences; roughly 14% of them were counted only once. Together, the top ten hold just under 8% of the sample. Material for sequencing was blood. Receptor source: a young woman with Graves' hyperthyroidism.

There are many counts of this clonotype. The CDR3 region has the DNA TGCAGTGCCCCCTTTACCGGCGAGCAGTACTTC. Its translation is CSAPFTGEQYF. The chain is built from TRBV20-1 and TRBJ2-7, with D uncertain. Germline V gene lookup returns CDR1 DFQATT and CDR2 SNEGSKA (reference sequence). This CDR3 spans 11 amino acids. The V end lost 6 bases, the J end lost 6 bases, and 12 bases lay between the germline ends.

This clonotype was counted many times. V usage is TRBV6-2 or TRBV6-3 and J usage is TRBJ2-7; 7 bases agree with TRBD1. Germline V gives CDR1 MNHEY, CDR2 SVGEGT. V trimming: 6 bases; J trimming: 5 bases; junction bases outside the gene matches: 13. This CDR3 is 15 amino acids long. The CDR3 is CASRPAGGDTHEQYF. The DNA of the CDR3 is TGTGCCAGCAGACCCGCAGGGGGAGATACCCACGAGCAGTACTTC.

This clonotype was observed many times. V gene TRBV11-3 combines with J gene TRBJ1-2; D call uncertain. Trimming pared 3 bases from V and 3 bases from J, leaving 11 bases between. CDR1 is SGHNT, CDR2 YENEEA, per germline. This CDR3 has 14 residues. CDR3 residues: CASSFRGVDYGYTF. Written as DNA, the CDR3 is TGTGCCAGCAGCTTTCGGGGAGTTGACTATGGCTACACCTTC.

The table lists this clonotype with a few counts. The genes are TRBV4-1 and TRBJ2-7; D might be TRBD1 or TRBD2, each matching 6 bases. Germline V gene data show CDR1 as MGHRA and CDR2 as YSYEKL. The CDR3 sequence is 16 residues long. Trimming took off 4 bases at V and 2 bases at J, with 18 bases between the two ends. The DNA of the CDR3 is TGCGCCAGCAGCCGAGGTAGGGGGGAACCGCCCTACGAGCAGTACTTC. Translation gives CASSRGRGEPPYEQYF.

This clonotype was counted at least ten times. This chain connects TRBV28 to TRBJ1-2; no firm D call. V gave up 5 bases and J gave up 6 bases, with 16 bases separating them. Germline CDR1 is MDHEN and CDR2 is SYDVKM. CDR3 length equals 14 residues. This chain's CDR3 is CASSPDWLKNGYTF. The CDR3, as DNA: TGTGCCAGCAGTCCGGACTGGCTAAAGAATGGCTACACCTTC.

Only a few counts were recorded for this clonotype. This may arise from a read error, as a much more abundant clone is one base away. The chain has TRBV12-3 or TRBV12-4 and TRBJ2-6; 7 bases match TRBD1. The trim removed 6 bases at V and 2 bases at J, leaving 13 bases unmatched. This CDR3 has 18 residues. The CDR3: CASRGTGQTLPGANVLTF. CDR3 nucleotide sequence: TGTGCCAGCAGAGGTACGGGACAGACACTCCCTGGGGCCAACGTCCTGACTTTC.

This clonotype was detected ten times or more. This chain links TRBV20-1 with TRBJ2-3, with D perhaps assigned TRBD1 or TRBD2 (5 bases each). V was shortened by 5 bases and J by 1 base, with 10 bases between the two germline ends. In germline, CDR1 is DFQATT, CDR2 SNEGSKA (reference sequence). There are 13 residues in the CDR3. CDR3: CSAARGRTDTQYF. In DNA form, the CDR3 reads TGCAGTGCTGCTCGGGGCCGCACAGATACGCAGTATTTT.

This clonotype was detected many times. The V call is TRBV12-3 or TRBV12-4, the J call TRBJ2-5; no firm D call. Deletions cut 6 bases from V and 2 bases from J, with 10 bases between. The length of the CDR3 is 13 residues. The CDR3 sequence is CASSAAEQETQYF. The DNA for the CDR3 is TGTGCCAGCAGCGCGGCGGAGCAAGAGACCCAGTACTTC.

This clonotype was observed a few times. The rearrangement joins TRBV20-1 to TRBJ1-2; 11 positions match TRBD1. In germline, CDR1 is DFQATT, CDR2 SNEGSKA (reference sequence). This CDR3 region has 12 residues. The CDR3 DNA follows: TGCAGGGCTGGACAGGGGGCGAGGGGCTACACCTTC. Its translation: CRAGQGARGYTF.

Turning to this clonotype: A much larger clone differs from this one at a single base, so this may be a read error. The chain recombines TRBV20-1 with TRBJ2-3, with D perhaps TRBD1 (5 bases). Deletions cut 0 bases from V and 5 bases from J, with 12 bases between. The CDR3 has 14 amino acids. In germline, CDR1 is DFQATT, CDR2 SNEGSKA (reference sequence). CDR3 coding DNA: TGCAGTGCTAGAGAGACAGTTGTAATAGATACGCAGTATTTT. This codes for CSARETVVIDTQYF.

This clonotype occurred a few times. A much more abundant neighbour one base away suggests this may be a read error. The chain joins TRBV6-1 to TRBJ1-2; the D gene is possibly TRBD1 (5 bases). CDR1 is MNHNS, CDR2 SASEGT, per germline. This CDR3 has 13 residues. CDR3 sequence: CVSSPGFNYGYTF. In nucleotides, the CDR3 is TGTGTCAGCAGCCCAGGGTTTAACTATGGCTACACCTTC.

This clonotype was seen ten or more times. The V gene is TRBV18, the J gene TRBJ1-6; D gene uncertain. V lost 1 base to trimming and J lost 5 bases, with 6 bases between them. CDR3 size: 14 residues. Germline V gene lookup returns CDR1 KGHSH and CDR2 LQKENI. The CDR3 region has the DNA TGTGCCAGCTCACCACTGCAGGATAATTCACCCCTCCACTTT. Residues: CASSPLQDNSPLHF. Combining the CDR3 with reference TRBV18 and TRBJ1-6 gives the whole variable domain NAGVMQNPRHLVRRRGQEARLRCSPMKGHSHVYWYRQLPEEGLKFMVYLQKENIIDESGMPKERFSAEFPKEGPSILRIQQVVRGDSAAYFCASSPLQDNSPLHFGNGTRLTVT.

The sample holds many counts of this clonotype. The chain employs TRBV2 and TRBJ2-7; maybe TRBD2 (6 bases). Trimming took off 0 bases at V and 7 bases at J, with 13 bases between the two ends. In germline, CDR1 is SNHLY, CDR2 FYNNEI. The CDR3 extends over 14 amino acids. CDR3 sequence: CASSEAGLPGEQYF. The CDR3 DNA reads TGTGCCAGCAGTGAAGCGGGACTCCCTGGGGAGCAGTACTTC.

This clonotype was recorded many times. The rearrangement uses TRBV7-2 and TRBJ2-5, with 9 bases aligning to TRBD1. The germline V gene encodes CDR1 SGHTA and CDR2 FQGNSA. V shed 6 bases and J 7 bases; nucleotides not matched to a gene: 6. This CDR3 has 13 residues. The CDR3 spells CASRPTGGRTQYF. DNA for the CDR3: TGTGCCAGCAGACCGACAGGGGGTCGGACCCAGTACTTC.

Comment on this clonotype: A much larger clonotype is one base distant, so this may be a read error. The chain combines TRBV2 with TRBJ1-2; TRBD1 aligns across 8 bases. Germline V gene sequence: CDR1 SNHLY, CDR2 FYNNEI. The CDR3 extends over 16 amino acids. V lost 9 bases to trimming and J lost 4 bases; unmatched junction nucleotides: 16. Written as DNA, the CDR3 is TGTGCCAGGATAGCGCTTTTGGACAGGGACGGCTATGGCTACACCTTC. Its protein product is CARIALLDRDGYGYTF.